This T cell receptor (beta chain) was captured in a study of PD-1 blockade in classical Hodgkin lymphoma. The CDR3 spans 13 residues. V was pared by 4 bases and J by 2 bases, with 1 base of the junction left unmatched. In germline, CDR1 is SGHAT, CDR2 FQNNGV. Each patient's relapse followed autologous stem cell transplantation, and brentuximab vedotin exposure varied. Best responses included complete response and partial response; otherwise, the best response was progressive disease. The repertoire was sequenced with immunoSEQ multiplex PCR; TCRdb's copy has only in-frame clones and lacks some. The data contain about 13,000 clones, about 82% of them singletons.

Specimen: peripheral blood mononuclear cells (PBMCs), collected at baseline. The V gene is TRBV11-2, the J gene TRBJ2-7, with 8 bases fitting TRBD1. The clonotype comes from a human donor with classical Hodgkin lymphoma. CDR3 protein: CASSSDRAYEQYF. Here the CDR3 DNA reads TGTGCCAGCAGCTCGGACAGGGCCTACGAGCAGTACTTC.